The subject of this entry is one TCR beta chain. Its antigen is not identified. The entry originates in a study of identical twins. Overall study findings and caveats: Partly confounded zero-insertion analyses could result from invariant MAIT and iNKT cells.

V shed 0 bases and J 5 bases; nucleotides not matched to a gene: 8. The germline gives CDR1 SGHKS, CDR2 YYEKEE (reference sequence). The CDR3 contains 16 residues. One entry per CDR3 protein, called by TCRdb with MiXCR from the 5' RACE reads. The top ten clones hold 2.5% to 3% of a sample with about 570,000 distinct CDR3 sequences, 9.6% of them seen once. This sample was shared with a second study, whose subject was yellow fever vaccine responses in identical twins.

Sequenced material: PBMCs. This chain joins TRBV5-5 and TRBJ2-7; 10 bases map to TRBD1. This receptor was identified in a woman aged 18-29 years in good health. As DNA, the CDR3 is TGTGCCAGCAGCTTGGGAGTGGGACAGGGGTACCACGAGCAGTACTTC. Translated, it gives CASSLGVGQGYHEQYF.